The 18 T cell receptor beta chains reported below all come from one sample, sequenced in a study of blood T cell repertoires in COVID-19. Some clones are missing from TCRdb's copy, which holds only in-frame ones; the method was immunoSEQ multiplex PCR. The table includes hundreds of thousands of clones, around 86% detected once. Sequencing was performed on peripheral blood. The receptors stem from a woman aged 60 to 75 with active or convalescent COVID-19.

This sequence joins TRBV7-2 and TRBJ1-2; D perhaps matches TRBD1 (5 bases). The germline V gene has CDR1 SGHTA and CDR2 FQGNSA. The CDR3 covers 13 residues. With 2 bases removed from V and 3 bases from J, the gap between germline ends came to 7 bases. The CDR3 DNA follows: TGTGCCAGCAGCTTACCACAGGACTATGGCTACACCTTC. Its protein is CASSLPQDYGYTF.

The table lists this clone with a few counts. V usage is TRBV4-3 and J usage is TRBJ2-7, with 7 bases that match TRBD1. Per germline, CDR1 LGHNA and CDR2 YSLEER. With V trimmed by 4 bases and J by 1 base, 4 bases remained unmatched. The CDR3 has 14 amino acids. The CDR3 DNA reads TGCGCCAGCAGCCCGTGGACAGGTTCCTACGAGCAGTACTTC. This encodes CASSPWTGSYEQYF.

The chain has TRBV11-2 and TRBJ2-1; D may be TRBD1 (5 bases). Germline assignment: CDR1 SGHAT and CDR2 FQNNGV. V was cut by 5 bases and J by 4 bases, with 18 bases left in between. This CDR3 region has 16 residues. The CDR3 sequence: CASSPQVGVNYNEQFF. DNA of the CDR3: TGTGCCAGCAGCCCCCAGGTAGGGGTCAATTACAATGAGCAGTTCTTC.

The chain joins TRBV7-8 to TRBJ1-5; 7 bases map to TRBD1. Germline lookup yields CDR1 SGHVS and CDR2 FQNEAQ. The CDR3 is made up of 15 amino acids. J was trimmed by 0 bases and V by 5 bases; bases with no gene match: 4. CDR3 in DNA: TGTGCCAGCAGCGCTGCAGGGGGTAGCAATCAGCCCCAGCATTTT. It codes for CASSAAGGSNQPQHF.

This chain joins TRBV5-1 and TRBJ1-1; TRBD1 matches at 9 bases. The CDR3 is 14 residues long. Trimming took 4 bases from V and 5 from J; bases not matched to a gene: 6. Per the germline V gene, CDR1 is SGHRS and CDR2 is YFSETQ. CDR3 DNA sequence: TGCGCCAGCAGCAGGGGGACAGGGAATACTGAAGCTTTCTTT. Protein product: CASSRGTGNTEAFF.

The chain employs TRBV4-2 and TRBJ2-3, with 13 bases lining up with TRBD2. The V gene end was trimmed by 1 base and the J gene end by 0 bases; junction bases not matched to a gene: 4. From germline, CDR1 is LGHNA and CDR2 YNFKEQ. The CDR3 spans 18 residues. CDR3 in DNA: TGTGCCAGCAGCCAAGGTGGGACTAGCGGGGTTAGCACAGATACGCAGTATTTT. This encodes CASSQGGTSGVSTDTQYF.

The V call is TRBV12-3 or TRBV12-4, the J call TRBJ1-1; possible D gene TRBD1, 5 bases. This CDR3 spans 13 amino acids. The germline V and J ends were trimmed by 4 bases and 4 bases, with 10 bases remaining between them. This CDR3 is CASSSMGGTEAFF. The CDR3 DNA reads TGTGCCAGCAGTTCTATGGGGGGCACTGAAGCTTTCTTT.

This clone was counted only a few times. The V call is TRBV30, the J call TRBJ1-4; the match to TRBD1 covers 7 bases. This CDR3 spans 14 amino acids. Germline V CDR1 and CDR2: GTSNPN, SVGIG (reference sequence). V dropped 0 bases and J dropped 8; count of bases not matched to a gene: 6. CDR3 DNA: TGTGCCTGGAGTGTGCGACAGGGTCTCGAAAAACTGTTTTTT. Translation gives CAWSVRQGLEKLFF.

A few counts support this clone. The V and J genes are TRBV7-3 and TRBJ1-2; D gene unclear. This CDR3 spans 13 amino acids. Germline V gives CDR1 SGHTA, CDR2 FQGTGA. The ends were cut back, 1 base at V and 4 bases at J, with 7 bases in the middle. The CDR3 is CASSLMSGYGYTF. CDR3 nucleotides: TGTGCCAGCAGCTTAATGTCCGGCTATGGCTACACCTTC.

The CDR3: CASTPGHYAYEQYF. The CDR3 DNA reads as TGTGCCAGCACCCCGGGACACTACGCCTACGAGCAGTACTTC. J is TRBJ2-7 and V is TRBV27; D perhaps matches TRBD1 (6 bases). The V gene's germline CDR1 is MNHEY and CDR2 SMNVEV (reference sequence). Trimming took off 7 bases at V and 2 bases at J, with 15 bases between the two ends. The CDR3 length is 14 residues.

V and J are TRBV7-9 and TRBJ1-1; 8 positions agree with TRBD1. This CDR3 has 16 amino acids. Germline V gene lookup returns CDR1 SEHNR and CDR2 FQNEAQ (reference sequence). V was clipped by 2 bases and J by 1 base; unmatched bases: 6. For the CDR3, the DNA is TGTGCCAGCAGCTTAAATGGAGGGACAGGGAACACTGAAGCTTTCTTT. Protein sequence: CASSLNGGTGNTEAFF.

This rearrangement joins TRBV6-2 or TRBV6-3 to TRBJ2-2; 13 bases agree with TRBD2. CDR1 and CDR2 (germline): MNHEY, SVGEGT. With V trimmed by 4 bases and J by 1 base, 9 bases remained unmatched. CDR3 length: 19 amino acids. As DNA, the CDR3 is TGTGCCAGCAGTTCCGCCAGACTAGCGGGGGGCCTGAACACCGGGGAGCTGTTTTTT. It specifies CASSSARLAGGLNTGELFF.

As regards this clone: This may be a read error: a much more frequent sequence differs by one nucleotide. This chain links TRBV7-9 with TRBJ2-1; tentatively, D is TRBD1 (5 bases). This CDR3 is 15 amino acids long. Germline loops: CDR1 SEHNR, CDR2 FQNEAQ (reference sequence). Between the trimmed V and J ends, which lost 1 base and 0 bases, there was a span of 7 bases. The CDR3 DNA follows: TGTGCCAGCAGCTTAGACAGGAGCTCCTACAATGAGCAGTTCTTC. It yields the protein CASSLDRSSYNEQFF.

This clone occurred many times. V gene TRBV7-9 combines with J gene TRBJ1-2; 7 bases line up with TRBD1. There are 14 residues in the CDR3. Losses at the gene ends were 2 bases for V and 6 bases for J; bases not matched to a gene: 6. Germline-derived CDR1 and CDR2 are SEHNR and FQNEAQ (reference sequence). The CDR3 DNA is TGTGCCAGCAGCTTATATGAGGGGGCGCATGGCTACACCTTC. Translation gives CASSLYEGAHGYTF.

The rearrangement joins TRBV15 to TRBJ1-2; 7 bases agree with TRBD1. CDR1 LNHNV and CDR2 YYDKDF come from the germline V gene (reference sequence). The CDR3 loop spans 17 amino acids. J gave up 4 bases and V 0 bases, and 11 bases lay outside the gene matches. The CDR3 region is CATSRDLYQGDSYGYTF. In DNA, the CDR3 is TGTGCCACCAGCAGAGACCTCTACCAGGGGGATAGCTATGGCTACACCTTC.

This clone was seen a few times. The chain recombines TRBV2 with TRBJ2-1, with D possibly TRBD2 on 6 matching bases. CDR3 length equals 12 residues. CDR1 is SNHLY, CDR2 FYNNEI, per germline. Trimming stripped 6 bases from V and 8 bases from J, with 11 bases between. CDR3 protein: CASRLAPYEQFF. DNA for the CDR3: TGTGCCAGCAGACTAGCTCCTTATGAGCAGTTCTTC.

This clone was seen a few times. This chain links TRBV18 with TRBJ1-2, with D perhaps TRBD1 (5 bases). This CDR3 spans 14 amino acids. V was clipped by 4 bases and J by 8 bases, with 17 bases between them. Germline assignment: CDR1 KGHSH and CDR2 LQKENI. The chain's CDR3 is CASSLDSAFGGYTF. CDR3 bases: TGTGCCAGCTCACTCGACAGCGCCTTTGGGGGCTACACCTTC.

CDR3 DNA sequence: TGTGCCAGCAGCCAAGAGGGGACAGGGGGCTACACCTTC. Translating it yields CASSQEGTGGYTF. The chain uses TRBV3-1 (or the pseudogene TRBV3-2) and TRBJ1-2; 9 nucleotides match TRBD1. The CDR3 loop spans 13 amino acids. Germline-derived CDR1 and CDR2 are LGHDT and YNNKEL (reference sequence). Trimming took 0 bases from V and 8 from J; bases not matched to a gene: 1.